The T cell receptor (beta chain) described here comes from a study of vaccination and CD4 T cells after COVID-19. The wider study: Overlapping spike peptides of SARS-CoV-2, HCoV-NL63, HCoV-OC43 and HCoV-229E stimulated the cells.

At the Johns Hopkins FTIC core, DNA taken from cultured CD4+ T cells was sequenced by way of the Oncomine TCR Beta short-read assay. Genomic DNA extraction was carried out from cultured CD4+ T cells. TCRdb reprocessed the PCR reads via MiXCR and lists one record per CDR3 protein. Among around 27,000 distinct CDR3 sequences listed, over 30% were seen once. Time point meaning: late sampling 161 to 241 days after vaccination in a few convalescent patients. Treatment defined: approximately 11-day PBMC culture with coronavirus spike peptide pools or control peptides (ViraFEST assay). The V and J ends lost 6 bases and 3 bases respectively, with 11 bases between them. CDR3 size: 13 residues. Germline V gene sequence: CDR1 SEHNR, CDR2 FQNEAQ (reference sequence). This clonotype was seen more than once but under ten times. Its antigen remains unidentified.

This chain links TRBV7-9 with TRBJ1-2; tentative D call: TRBD1 (6 bases). The specimen comprised CD4+ T cells from blood, cultured in vitro, sampled about 7 months after SARS-CoV-2 vaccination. The clonotype comes from a human donor who had recovered from COVID-19. CDR3 DNA: TGTGCCAGCAGGAAGGGGGAGGACTATGGCTACACCTTC. This translates into CASRKGEDYGYTF.